These 26 T cell receptor beta chains were sequenced from one sample in a study of blood T cell repertoires in COVID-19. Data came from immunoSEQ multiplex PCR; TCRdb stores just in-frame clones and leaves some out. The table includes about 120,000 clones, roughly three quarters detected once. Sequences were obtained from peripheral blood. Source of these receptors: a woman older than 75 with acute or convalescent COVID-19.

The V call is TRBV6-1, the J call TRBJ1-3, with 9 bases aligning to TRBD1. Looked up from germline, CDR1 is MNHNS and CDR2 is SASEGT. The CDR3 is 17 amino acids. V was clipped by 1 base and J by 4 bases; unmatched bases: 8. CDR3 sequence: CASSEVLGQGRGNTIYF. The DNA for the CDR3 is TGTGCCAGCAGTGAAGTCTTAGGACAGGGGAGAGGAAACACCATATATTTT.

The CDR3 reads CAISYARQDGTDTQYF. CDR3 nucleotides: TGTGCCATCAGCTACGCCCGGCAGGATGGCACAGATACGCAGTATTTT. The chain uses TRBV10-3 and TRBJ2-3, with D uncertain. Trimming left V 6 bases short and J 1 base short, with 17 bases between. The V gene's germline CDR1 is ENHRY and CDR2 SYGVKD. CDR3 length: 16 amino acids.

V gene TRBV6-2 or TRBV6-3 combines with J gene TRBJ2-5; tentatively, D is TRBD1 (5 bases). Between the trimmed V and J ends, which lost 2 bases and 5 bases, there was a span of 18 bases. Germline V gene data show CDR1 as MNHEY and CDR2 as SVGEGT. The CDR3 covers 16 residues. In DNA, the CDR3 is TGTGCCAGCAGTTACGGCCGCGACAGTCCTCGGGAGACCCAGTACTTC. Translated: CASSYGRDSPRETQYF.

This clone appeared a few times. The chain joins TRBV3-1 (or the pseudogene TRBV3-2) to TRBJ2-3, with TRBD2 matching over 8 bases. This CDR3 contains 15 residues. Germline V gene lookup returns CDR1 LGHDT and CDR2 YNNKEL (reference sequence). Germline trimming cut 3 bases from V and 3 bases from J; bases unmatched to any gene: 5. CDR3 DNA: TGTGCCAGCAGCCACACGAGCGGGAGTACAGATACGCAGTATTTT. It is translated as CASSHTSGSTDTQYF.

This rearrangement joins TRBV9 to TRBJ1-1; D ambiguous. The CDR3 runs 13 residues. CDR1 is SGDLS, CDR2 YYNGEE, per germline. The germline V and J ends were trimmed by 2 bases and 0 bases, with 5 bases remaining between them. CDR3 protein: CASSVVLNTEAFF. CDR3 nucleotide sequence: TGTGCCAGCAGCGTCGTTTTGAACACTGAAGCTTTCTTT.

The rearrangement links TRBV9 to TRBJ1-1; the D is unclear. Germline assignment: CDR1 SGDLS and CDR2 YYNGEE. Deletions cut 0 bases from V and 6 bases from J, with 12 bases between. The CDR3 consists of 14 residues. The CDR3 nucleotides are TGTGCCAGCAGCGTAGACCCGGGAGGCTCTGAAGCTTTCTTT. Translation gives CASSVDPGGSEAFF.

The J gene is TRBJ1-4, the V gene TRBV12-3 or TRBV12-4; no clear D gene. CDR3 size: 12 residues. Trimming removed 6 bases from V and 7 bases from J, with 9 bases in between. CDR3 residues: CASSSAGEKLFF. The CDR3 nucleotides are TGTGCCAGCAGCTCCGCGGGTGAAAAACTGTTTTTT.

The chain couples TRBV7-2 to TRBJ2-3; 7 nucleotides match TRBD1. The CDR3 spans 15 residues. With 2 bases clipped from V and 2 bases from J, the junction kept 4 bases outside the gene matches. Germline CDR1 is SGHTA and CDR2 is FQGNSA. This chain's CDR3 is CASSLRGQYTDTQYF. The CDR3, as DNA: TGTGCCAGCAGCTTACGGGGACAGTACACAGATACGCAGTATTTT.

The chain joins TRBV6-2 or TRBV6-3 to TRBJ2-3; D gene unclear. Germline assignment: CDR1 MNHEY and CDR2 SVGEGT. V dropped 5 bases and J dropped 1 base, with 4 bases sitting between them. This CDR3 spans 12 amino acids. In DNA, the CDR3 is TGTGCCAGCAGTACAGGCACAGATACGCAGTATTTT. It translates to CASSTGTDTQYF.

This chain links TRBV19 with TRBJ2-4; D unclear. With 7 bases removed from V and 6 bases from J, the gap between germline ends came to 13 bases. Germline assignment: CDR1 LNHDA and CDR2 SQIVND (reference sequence). The CDR3 runs 13 residues. The CDR3, as DNA: TGTGCCAGTACGGAGCAGCCTGGAAACATTCAGTACTTC. Its protein is CASTEQPGNIQYF.

The chain uses TRBV29-1 and TRBJ2-5; the match to TRBD2 covers 13 bases. This CDR3 region has 15 residues. V shed 1 base, J shed 5 bases, and the junction held 4 bases outside the gene matches. CDR1 is SQVTM and CDR2 is ANQGSEA in the germline V gene. As DNA, the CDR3 is TGCAGCGTTGAAGGGACTAGCGGGAGAGGGGAGACCCAGTACTTC. Translated, it gives CSVEGTSGRGETQYF.

This chain connects TRBV5-1 to TRBJ2-3; D not certain. Per germline, CDR1 SGHRS and CDR2 YFSETQ. This CDR3 comprises 13 residues. With 4 bases removed from V and 1 base from J, the gap between germline ends came to 7 bases. The DNA for the CDR3 is TGCGCCAGCAGCGCCGGAGGCACAGATACGCAGTATTTT. It specifies CASSAGGTDTQYF.

The chain carries TRBV4-2 and TRBJ1-1, with D perhaps matching TRBD1 (5 bases). The V gene lost 3 bases and the J gene lost 5 bases, with 19 bases spanning the gap. The CDR3 consists of 16 residues. CDR1 is LGHNA and CDR2 is YNFKEQ in the germline V gene. The CDR3 region has the DNA TGTGCCAGCAGCCAGTTGGGAGGAACCGGGGGGACTGAAGCTTTCTTT. Translation gives CASSQLGGTGGTEAFF.

The J gene is TRBJ2-3, the V gene TRBV12-5; D possibly corresponds to TRBD2 (5 bases). V was shortened by 0 bases and J by 0 bases, with 13 bases between the two germline ends. The length of the CDR3 is 17 residues. The germline gives CDR1 LGHNT, CDR2 FRNRAP. The CDR3 DNA is TGTGCTAGTGGTTTGGTACGTGGACTCCGTAGCACAGATACGCAGTATTTT. It specifies CASGLVRGLRSTDTQYF.

Only one count was recorded for this clone. The V call is TRBV7-8, the J call TRBJ2-1, with TRBD1 identical over 9 bases. Germline V gene data show CDR1 as SGHVS and CDR2 as FQNEAQ. This CDR3 contains 17 residues. The trim removed 5 bases at V and 1 base at J, leaving 9 bases unmatched. As DNA, the CDR3 is TGTGCCAGCAGCCCCTCTAGGACAGGGGTATCCTACAATGAGCAGTTCTTC. As protein: CASSPSRTGVSYNEQFF.

V gene TRBV18 combines with J gene TRBJ1-1; D perhaps matches TRBD1 (5 bases). CDR3 length equals 12 residues. Germline assignment: CDR1 KGHSH and CDR2 LQKENI. V was shortened by 5 bases and J by 7 bases, with 11 bases between the two germline ends. The CDR3 nucleotides read TGTGCCAGCTCATCGACGGGGGGTGAAGCTTTCTTT. Translated: CASSSTGGEAFF.

Notes on this clone: A junction end diverges from the germline sequence, so it may reflect a read error. The chain uses TRBV5-4 and TRBJ1-2; D remains ambiguous. The germline V gene encodes CDR1 SGHNT and CDR2 YYREEE (reference sequence). The CDR3 totals 14 residues. The CDR3 spells CASSLFGSNYGYTF. CDR3 in DNA: TGTGCCAGCAGCTTATTCGGGTCGAACTACGGCTACACCTTC.

V and J are TRBV15 and TRBJ1-5; D ambiguous. This CDR3 is built from 14 residues. Per germline, CDR1 LNHNV and CDR2 YYDKDF (reference sequence). The V gene lost 0 bases and the J gene lost 7 bases, with 10 bases spanning the gap. CDR3 sequence: CATSRDKEEQPQHF. The CDR3 DNA reads TGTGCCACCAGCAGAGATAAAGAGGAGCAGCCCCAGCATTTT.

The V and J genes are TRBV2 and TRBJ2-7; 7 bases agree with TRBD2. Germline V CDR1 and CDR2: SNHLY, FYNNEI. The CDR3 has 13 residues. With V trimmed by 5 bases and J by 2 bases, 3 bases remained unmatched. The CDR3 DNA reads TGTGCCAGCAGTAGCGGGGTCCCCTACGAGCAGTACTTC. Its protein product is CASSSGVPYEQYF.

This clone has more than one count but fewer than ten. CDR3 DNA: TGTGCCAGCAGCCCCCCTAGCGGGAGAAACGATGAGCAGTTCTTC. Protein product: CASSPPSGRNDEQFF. The chain has TRBV28 and TRBJ2-1, with 10 bases that match TRBD2. Germline CDR1 is MDHEN and CDR2 is SYDVKM. J gave up 8 bases and V 6 bases, and 10 bases lay outside the gene matches. The CDR3 consists of 15 residues.

This clone was seen a handful of times. This chain connects TRBV3-1 (or the pseudogene TRBV3-2) to TRBJ1-2; 7 bases align to TRBD1. The CDR3 contains 16 residues. V trimming: 0 bases; J trimming: 2 bases; junction bases outside the gene matches: 6. The germline gives CDR1 LGHDT, CDR2 YNNKEL (reference sequence). The CDR3, as DNA: TGTGCCAGCAGCCAAGAGTTCCTACAGGGGAACTATGGCTACACCTTC. Its translation: CASSQEFLQGNYGYTF.

The chain couples TRBV7-2 to TRBJ1-1, with D perhaps matching TRBD1 (6 bases). V was shortened by 5 bases and J by 0 bases, with 13 bases between the two germline ends. The CDR3 has 15 residues. In germline, CDR1 is SGHTA, CDR2 FQGNSA. CDR3 sequence: CASSMAGAMNTEAFF. The CDR3, as DNA: TGTGCCAGCAGCATGGCAGGGGCTATGAACACTGAAGCTTTCTTT.

This chain uses TRBV15 with TRBJ1-2, with 8 bases identical to TRBD1. The CDR3 runs to 15 residues. Germline V gives CDR1 LNHNV, CDR2 YYDKDF (reference sequence). The J segment lost 4 bases and the V segment lost 0 bases, leaving 4 bases of the junction unmatched. The chain's CDR3 is CATSRDGTGLYGYTF. CDR3 sequence (DNA): TGTGCCACCAGCAGAGACGGGACAGGCCTCTATGGCTACACCTTC.

This rearrangement joins TRBV5-1 to TRBJ1-1, with TRBD1 identical over 9 bases. CDR3 length: 17 residues. J gave up 1 base and V 2 bases, and 9 bases lay outside the gene matches. Germline V gene lookup returns CDR1 SGHRS and CDR2 YFSETQ. CDR3 loop: CASSLTGGGIRNTEAFF. The CDR3 DNA reads as TGCGCCAGCAGCTTAACAGGGGGCGGAATTAGGAACACTGAAGCTTTCTTT.

This clone was seen just once. CDR3 amino acids: CASSVQRSRTGIDEQFF. The DNA for the CDR3 is TGTGCCAGCTCGGTCCAGCGCTCAAGGACAGGGATTGATGAGCAGTTCTTC. V gene TRBV18 combines with J gene TRBJ2-1; 8 nucleotides line up with TRBD1. This CDR3 is 17 amino acids long. Germline CDR1 KGHSH, CDR2 LQKENI. J gave up 8 bases and V 6 bases, and 18 bases lay outside the gene matches.

This chain connects TRBV2 to TRBJ1-3, with D possibly TRBD1 on 6 matching bases. Germline V CDR1 and CDR2: SNHLY, FYNNEI. The V end was cut by 5 bases, the J end by 0 bases, with 11 bases between. The CDR3 totals 15 residues. CDR3 sequence reads: CASSLQGLSGNTIYF. The DNA of the CDR3 is TGTGCCAGCAGTTTACAGGGCCTCTCTGGAAACACCATATATTTT.